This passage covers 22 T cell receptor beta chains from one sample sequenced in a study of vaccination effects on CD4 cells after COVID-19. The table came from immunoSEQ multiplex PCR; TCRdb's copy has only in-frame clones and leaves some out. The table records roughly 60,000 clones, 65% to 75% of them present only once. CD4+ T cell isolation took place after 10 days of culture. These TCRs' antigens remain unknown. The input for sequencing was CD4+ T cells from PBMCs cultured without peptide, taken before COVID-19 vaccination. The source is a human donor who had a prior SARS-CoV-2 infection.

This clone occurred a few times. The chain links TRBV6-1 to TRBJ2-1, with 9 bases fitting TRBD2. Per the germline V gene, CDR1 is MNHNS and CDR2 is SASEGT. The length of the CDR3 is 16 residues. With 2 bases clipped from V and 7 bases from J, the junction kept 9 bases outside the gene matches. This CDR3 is CASSERHLAGSNEQFF. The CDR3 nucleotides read TGTGCCAGCAGTGAAAGACACCTAGCGGGGAGTAATGAGCAGTTCTTC.

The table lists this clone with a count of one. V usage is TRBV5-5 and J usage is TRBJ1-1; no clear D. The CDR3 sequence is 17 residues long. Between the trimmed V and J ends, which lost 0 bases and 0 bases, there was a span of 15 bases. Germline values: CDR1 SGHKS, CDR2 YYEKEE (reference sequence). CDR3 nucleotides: TGTGCCAGCAGCTTGGGGAACTCAATCCTAATGAACACTGAAGCTTTCTTT. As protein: CASSLGNSILMNTEAFF.

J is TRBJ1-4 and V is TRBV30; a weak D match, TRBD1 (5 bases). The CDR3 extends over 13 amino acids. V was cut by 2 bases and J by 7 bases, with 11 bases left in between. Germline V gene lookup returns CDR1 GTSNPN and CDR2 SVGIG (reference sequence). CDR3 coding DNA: TGTGCCTGGAGTAAGGGACCGGGTGAAAAACTGTTTTTT. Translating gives CAWSKGPGEKLFF.

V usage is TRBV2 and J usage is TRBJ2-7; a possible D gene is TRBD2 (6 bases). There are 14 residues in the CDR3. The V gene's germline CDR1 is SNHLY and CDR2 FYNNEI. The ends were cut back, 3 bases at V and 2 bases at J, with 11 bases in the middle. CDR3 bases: TGTGCCAGCAGTGATATCGGGGGAGCCTACGAGCAGTACTTC. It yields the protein CASSDIGGAYEQYF.

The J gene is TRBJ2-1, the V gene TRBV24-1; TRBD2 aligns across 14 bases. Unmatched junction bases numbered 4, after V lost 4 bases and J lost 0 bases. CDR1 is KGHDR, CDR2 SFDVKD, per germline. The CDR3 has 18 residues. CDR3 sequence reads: CATSDSGTSGSSYNEQFF. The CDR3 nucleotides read TGTGCCACCAGTGACTCTGGGACTAGCGGGAGCTCCTACAATGAGCAGTTCTTC.

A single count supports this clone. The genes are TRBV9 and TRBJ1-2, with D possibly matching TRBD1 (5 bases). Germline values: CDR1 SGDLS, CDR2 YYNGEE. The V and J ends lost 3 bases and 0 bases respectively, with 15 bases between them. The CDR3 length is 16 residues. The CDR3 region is CASSAGGENSNYGYTF. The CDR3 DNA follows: TGTGCCAGCAGCGCGGGGGGAGAAAACTCTAACTATGGCTACACCTTC.

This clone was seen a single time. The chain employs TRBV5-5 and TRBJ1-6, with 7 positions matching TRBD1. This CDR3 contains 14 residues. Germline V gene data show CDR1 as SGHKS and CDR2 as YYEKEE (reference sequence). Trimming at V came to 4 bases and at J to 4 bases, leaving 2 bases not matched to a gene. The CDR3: CASSPGQYNSPLHF. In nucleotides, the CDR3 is TGTGCCAGCAGCCCGGGACAGTATAATTCACCCCTCCACTTT.

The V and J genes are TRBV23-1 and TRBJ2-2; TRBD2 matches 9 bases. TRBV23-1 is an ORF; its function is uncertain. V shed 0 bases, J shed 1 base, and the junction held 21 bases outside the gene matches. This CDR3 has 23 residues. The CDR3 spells CASSQSLEARSPRLAENTGELFF. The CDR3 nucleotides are TGCGCCAGCAGTCAATCGCTTGAGGCCCGGTCACCAAGACTAGCGGAGAACACCGGGGAGCTGTTTTTT.

In DNA, the CDR3 is TGCGCCAGCAGTGAGTCAGCGTACCAAGAGACCCAGTACTTC. Protein: CASSESAYQETQYF. The rearrangement links TRBV10-1 to TRBJ2-5, with unresolved D. The V end was cut by 0 bases, the J end by 0 bases, with 5 bases between. The V gene's germline CDR1 is WNHNN and CDR2 SYGVQD (reference sequence). The CDR3 spans 14 residues.

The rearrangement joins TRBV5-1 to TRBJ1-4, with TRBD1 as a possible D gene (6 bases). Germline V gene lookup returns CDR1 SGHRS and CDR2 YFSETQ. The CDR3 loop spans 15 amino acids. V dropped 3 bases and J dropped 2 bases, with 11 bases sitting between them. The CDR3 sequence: CASSYEGGTNEKLFF. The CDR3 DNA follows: TGCGCCAGCAGCTACGAGGGGGGGACTAATGAAAAACTGTTTTTT.

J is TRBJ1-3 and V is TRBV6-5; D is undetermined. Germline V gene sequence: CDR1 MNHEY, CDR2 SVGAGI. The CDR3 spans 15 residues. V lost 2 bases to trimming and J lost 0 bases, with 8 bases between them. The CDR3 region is CASSYDRASGNTIYF. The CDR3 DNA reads TGTGCCAGCAGTTACGATAGGGCCTCTGGAAACACCATATATTTT.

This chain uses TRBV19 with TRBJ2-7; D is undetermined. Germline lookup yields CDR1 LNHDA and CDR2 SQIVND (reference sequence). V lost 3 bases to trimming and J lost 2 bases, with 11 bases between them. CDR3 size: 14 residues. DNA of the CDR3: TGTGCCAGTAGTATTGCCGGGCCGACCTACGAGCAGTACTTC. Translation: CASSIAGPTYEQYF.

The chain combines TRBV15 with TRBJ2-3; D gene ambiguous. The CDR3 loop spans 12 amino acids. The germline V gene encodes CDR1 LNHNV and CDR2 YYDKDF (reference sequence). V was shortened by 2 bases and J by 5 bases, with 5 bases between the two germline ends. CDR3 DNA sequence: TGTGCCACCAGCAGACAGTTAGATACGCAGTATTTT. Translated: CATSRQLDTQYF.

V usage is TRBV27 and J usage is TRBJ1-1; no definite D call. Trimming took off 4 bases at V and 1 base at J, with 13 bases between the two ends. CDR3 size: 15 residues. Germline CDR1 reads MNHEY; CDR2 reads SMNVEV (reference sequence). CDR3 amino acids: CASSWEIHSNTEAFF. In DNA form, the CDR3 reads TGTGCCAGCAGTTGGGAGATCCATTCGAACACTGAAGCTTTCTTT.

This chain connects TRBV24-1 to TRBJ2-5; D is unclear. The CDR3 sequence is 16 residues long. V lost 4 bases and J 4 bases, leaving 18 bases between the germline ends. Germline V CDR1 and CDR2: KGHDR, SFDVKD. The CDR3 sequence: CATSDRGPQSGETQYF. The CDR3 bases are TGTGCCACCAGTGACCGCGGACCGCAATCGGGAGAGACCCAGTACTTC.

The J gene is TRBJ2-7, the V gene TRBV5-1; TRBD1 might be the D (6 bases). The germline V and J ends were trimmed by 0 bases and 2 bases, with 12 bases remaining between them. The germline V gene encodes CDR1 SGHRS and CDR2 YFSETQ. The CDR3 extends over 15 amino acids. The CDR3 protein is CASSLAHRATYEQYF. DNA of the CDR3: TGCGCCAGCAGCTTGGCCCACAGGGCCACCTACGAGCAGTACTTC.

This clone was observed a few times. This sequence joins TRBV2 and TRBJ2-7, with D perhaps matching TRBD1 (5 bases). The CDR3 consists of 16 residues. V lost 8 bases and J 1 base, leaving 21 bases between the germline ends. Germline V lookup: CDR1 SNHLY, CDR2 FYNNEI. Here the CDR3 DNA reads TGTGCCAGCGTTTGGGGCAACCCGGCTAATTCCTACGAGCAGTACTTC. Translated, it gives CASVWGNPANSYEQYF.

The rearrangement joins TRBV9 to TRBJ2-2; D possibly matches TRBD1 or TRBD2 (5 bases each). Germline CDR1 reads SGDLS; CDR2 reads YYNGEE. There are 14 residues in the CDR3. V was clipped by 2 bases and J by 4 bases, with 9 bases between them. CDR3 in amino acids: CASSVGGPTGELFF. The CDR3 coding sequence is TGTGCCAGCAGCGTTGGGGGACCCACCGGGGAGCTGTTTTTT. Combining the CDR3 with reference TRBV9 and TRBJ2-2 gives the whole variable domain DSGVTQTPKHLITATGQRVTLRCSPRSGDLSVYWYQQSLDQGLQFLIQYYNGEERAKGNILERFSAQQFPDLHSELNLSSLELGDSALYFCASSVGGPTGELFFGEGSRLTVL.

The CDR3 sequence is CASSFVGDTQYF. DNA of the CDR3: TGTGCCAGCAGTTTCGTTGGGGATACGCAGTATTTT. The genes are TRBV12-3 or TRBV12-4 and TRBJ2-3; D is undetermined. CDR3 length: 12 residues. The V and J ends lost 3 bases and 6 bases respectively, with 7 bases between them.

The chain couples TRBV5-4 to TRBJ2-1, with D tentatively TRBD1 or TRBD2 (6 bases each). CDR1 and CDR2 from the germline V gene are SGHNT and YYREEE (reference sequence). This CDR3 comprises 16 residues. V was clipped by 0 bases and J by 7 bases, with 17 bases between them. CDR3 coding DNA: TGTGCCAGCAGCTTGGCGGGGGCCCCAGTGGGGAATGAGCAGTTCTTC. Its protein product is CASSLAGAPVGNEQFF. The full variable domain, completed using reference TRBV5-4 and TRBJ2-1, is ETGVTQSPTHLIKTRGQQVTLRCSSQSGHNTVSWYQQALGQGPQFIFQYYREEENGRGNFPPRFSGLQFPNYSSELNVNALELDDSALYLCASSLAGAPVGNEQFFGPGTRLTVL.

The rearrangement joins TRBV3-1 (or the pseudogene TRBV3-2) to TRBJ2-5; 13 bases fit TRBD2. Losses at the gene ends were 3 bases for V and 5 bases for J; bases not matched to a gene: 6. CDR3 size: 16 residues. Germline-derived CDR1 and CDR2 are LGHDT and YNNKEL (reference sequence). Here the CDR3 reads CASSHGLAGAGETQYF. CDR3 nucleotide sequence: TGTGCCAGCAGCCACGGACTAGCGGGAGCCGGTGAGACCCAGTACTTC.

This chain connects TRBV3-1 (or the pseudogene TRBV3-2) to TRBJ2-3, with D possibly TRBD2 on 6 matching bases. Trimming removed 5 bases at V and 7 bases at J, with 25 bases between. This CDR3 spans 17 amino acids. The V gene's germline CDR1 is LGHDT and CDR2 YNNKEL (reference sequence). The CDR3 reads CASSSDGARDDPNTQYF. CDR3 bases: TGTGCCAGCAGCTCCGATGGGGCGCGGGATGATCCGAATACGCAGTATTTT.